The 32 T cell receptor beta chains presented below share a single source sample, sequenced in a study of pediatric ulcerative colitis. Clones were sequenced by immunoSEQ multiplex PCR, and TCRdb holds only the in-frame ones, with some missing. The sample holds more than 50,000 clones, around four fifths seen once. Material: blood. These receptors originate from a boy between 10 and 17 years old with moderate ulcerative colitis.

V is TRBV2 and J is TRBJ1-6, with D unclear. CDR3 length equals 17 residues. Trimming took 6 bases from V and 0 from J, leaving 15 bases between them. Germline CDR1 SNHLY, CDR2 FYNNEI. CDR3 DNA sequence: TGTGCCAGCAGGCGTCTTGGTATTCGCTCCTATAATTCACCCCTCCACTTT. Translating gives CASRRLGIRSYNSPLHF. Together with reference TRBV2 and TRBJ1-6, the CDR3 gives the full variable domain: EPEVTQTPSHQVTQMGQEVILRCVPISNHLYFYWYRQILGQKVEFLVSFYNNEISEKSEIFDDQFSVERPDGSNFTLKIRSTKLEDSAMYFCASRRLGIRSYNSPLHFGNGTRLTVT.

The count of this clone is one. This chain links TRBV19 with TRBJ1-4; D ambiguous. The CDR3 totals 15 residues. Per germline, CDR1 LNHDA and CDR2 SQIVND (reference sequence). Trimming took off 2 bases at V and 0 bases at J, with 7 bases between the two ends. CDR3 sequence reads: CASSIPWATNEKLFF. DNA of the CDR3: TGTGCCAGTAGTATACCCTGGGCAACTAATGAAAAACTGTTTTTT.

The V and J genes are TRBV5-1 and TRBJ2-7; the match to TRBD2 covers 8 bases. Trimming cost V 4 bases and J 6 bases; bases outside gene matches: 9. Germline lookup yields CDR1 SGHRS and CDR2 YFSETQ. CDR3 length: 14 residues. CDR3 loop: CASSPRTSLVEQYF. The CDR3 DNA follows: TGCGCCAGCAGCCCGAGGACTAGCTTGGTCGAGCAGTACTTC.

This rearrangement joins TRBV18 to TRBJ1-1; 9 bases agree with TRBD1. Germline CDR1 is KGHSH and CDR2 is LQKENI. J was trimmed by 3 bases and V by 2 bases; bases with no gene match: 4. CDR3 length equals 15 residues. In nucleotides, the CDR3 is TGTGCCAGCTCACCAGGGGACAGGGTGGACACTGAAGCTTTCTTT. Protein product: CASSPGDRVDTEAFF.

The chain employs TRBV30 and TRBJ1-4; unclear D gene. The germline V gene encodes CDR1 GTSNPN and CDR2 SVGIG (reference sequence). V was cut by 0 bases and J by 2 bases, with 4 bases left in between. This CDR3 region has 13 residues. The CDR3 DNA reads TGTGCCTGGAGTGTGCGGACTAATGAAAAACTGTTTTTT. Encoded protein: CAWSVRTNEKLFF.

The CDR3 spells CASSVGLQGPYEQYF. CDR3 coding DNA: TGTGCCAGCAGCGTAGGGTTGCAAGGCCCCTACGAGCAGTACTTC. The gene calls are TRBV9 and TRBJ2-7; no clear D. This CDR3 comprises 15 residues. Germline V gene data show CDR1 as SGDLS and CDR2 as YYNGEE. V dropped 0 bases and J dropped 2 bases, with 12 bases sitting between them. Drawing the rest from reference TRBV9 and TRBJ2-7, the complete variable domain is DSGVTQTPKHLITATGQRVTLRCSPRSGDLSVYWYQQSLDQGLQFLIQYYNGEERAKGNILERFSAQQFPDLHSELNLSSLELGDSALYFCASSVGLQGPYEQYFGPGTRLTVT.

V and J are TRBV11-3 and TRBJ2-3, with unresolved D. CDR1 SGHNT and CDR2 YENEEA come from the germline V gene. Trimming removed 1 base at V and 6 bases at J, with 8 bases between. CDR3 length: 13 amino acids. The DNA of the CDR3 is TGTGCCAGCAGCTTAGGCCCTGAGGATACGCAGTATTTT. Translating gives CASSLGPEDTQYF.

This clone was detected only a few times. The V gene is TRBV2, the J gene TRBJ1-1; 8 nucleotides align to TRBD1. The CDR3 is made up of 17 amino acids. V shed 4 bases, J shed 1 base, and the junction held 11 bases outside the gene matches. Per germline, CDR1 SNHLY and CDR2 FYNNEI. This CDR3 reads CASSVPRDRLPNTEAFF. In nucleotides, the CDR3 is TGTGCCAGCAGTGTCCCCAGGGACAGGCTACCGAACACTGAAGCTTTCTTT. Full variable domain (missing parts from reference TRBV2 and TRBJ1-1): EPEVTQTPSHQVTQMGQEVILRCVPISNHLYFYWYRQILGQKVEFLVSFYNNEISEKSEIFDDQFSVERPDGSNFTLKIRSTKLEDSAMYFCASSVPRDRLPNTEAFFGQGTRLTVV.

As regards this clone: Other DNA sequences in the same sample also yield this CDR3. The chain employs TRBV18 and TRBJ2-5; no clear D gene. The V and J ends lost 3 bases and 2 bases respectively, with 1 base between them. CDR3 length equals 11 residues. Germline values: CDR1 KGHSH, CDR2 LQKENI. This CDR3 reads CASSPQETQYF. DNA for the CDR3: TGTGCCAGCTCACCGCAAGAGACCCAGTACTTC.

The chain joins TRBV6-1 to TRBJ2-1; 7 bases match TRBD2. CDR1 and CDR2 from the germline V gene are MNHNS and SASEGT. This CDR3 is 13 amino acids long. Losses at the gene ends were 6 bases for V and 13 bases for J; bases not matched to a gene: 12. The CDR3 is CASSDPLAGVQFF. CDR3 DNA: TGTGCCAGCAGCGATCCCCTTGCGGGGGTCCAGTTCTTC.

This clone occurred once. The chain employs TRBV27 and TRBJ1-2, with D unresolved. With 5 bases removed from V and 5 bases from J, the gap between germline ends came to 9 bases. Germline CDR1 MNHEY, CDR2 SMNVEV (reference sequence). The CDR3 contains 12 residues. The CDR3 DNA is TGTGCCAGCAGTCGCGGGCTGTATGGCTACACCTTC. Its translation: CASSRGLYGYTF.

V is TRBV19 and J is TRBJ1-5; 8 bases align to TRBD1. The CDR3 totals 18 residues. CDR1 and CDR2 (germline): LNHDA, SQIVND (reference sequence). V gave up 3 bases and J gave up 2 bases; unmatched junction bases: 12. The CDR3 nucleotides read TGTGCCAGTAGTATGGGCAGGGGGCCTGGTCACGGCAATCAGCCCCAGCATTTT. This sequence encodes CASSMGRGPGHGNQPQHF.

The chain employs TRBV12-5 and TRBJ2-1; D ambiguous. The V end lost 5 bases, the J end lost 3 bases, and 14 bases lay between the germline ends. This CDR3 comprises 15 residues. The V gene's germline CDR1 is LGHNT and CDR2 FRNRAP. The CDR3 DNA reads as TGTGCTAGTGGTCTGTCCCCGGAGATCTACAATGAGCAGTTCTTC. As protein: CASGLSPEIYNEQFF. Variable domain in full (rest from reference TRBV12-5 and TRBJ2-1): DARVTQTPRHKVTEMGQEVTMRCQPILGHNTVFWYRQTMMQGLELLAYFRNRAPLDDSGMPKDRFSAEMPDATLATLKIQPSEPRDSAVYFCASGLSPEIYNEQFFGPGTRLTVL.

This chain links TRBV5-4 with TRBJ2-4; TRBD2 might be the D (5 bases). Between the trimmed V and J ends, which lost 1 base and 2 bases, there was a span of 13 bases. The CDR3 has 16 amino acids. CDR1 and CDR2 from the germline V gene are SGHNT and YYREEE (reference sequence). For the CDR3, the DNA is TGTGCCAGCAGCTTGCTTCCGGGAAGGTCCAAAAACATTCAGTACTTC. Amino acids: CASSLLPGRSKNIQYF.

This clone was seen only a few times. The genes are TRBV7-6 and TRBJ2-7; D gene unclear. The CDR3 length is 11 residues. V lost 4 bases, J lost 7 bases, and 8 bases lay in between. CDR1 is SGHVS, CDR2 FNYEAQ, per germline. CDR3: CASSSSGEQYF. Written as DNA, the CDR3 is TGTGCCAGCAGCTCGTCAGGTGAGCAGTACTTC.

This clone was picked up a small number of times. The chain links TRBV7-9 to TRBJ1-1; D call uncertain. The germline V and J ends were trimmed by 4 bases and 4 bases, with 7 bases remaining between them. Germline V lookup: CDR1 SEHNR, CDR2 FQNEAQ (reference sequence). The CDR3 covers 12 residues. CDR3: CASSWTGTEAFF. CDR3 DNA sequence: TGTGCCAGCAGCTGGACTGGCACTGAAGCTTTCTTT.

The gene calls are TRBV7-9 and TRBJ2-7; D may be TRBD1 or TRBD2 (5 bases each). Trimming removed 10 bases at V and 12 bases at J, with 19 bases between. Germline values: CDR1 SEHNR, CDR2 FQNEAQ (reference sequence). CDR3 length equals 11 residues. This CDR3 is CATPELEGLYF. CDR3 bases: TGTGCCACCCCCGAGCTTGAGGGGCTGTACTTC.

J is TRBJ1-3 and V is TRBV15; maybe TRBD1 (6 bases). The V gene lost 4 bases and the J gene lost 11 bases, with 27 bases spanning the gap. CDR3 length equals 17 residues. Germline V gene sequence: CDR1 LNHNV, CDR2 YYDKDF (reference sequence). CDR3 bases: TGTGCCACCAGCACTTATTCAGGACAGACCCTGAAAAGCGCCATATATTTT. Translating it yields CATSTYSGQTLKSAIYF. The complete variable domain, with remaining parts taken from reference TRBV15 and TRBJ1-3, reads DAMVIQNPRYQVTQFGKPVTLSCSQTLNHNVMYWYQQKSSQAPKLLFHYYDKDFNNEADTPDNFQSRRPNTSFCFLDIRSPGLGDTAMYLCATSTYSGQTLKSAIYFGEGSWLTVV.

The DNA for the CDR3 is TGTGCCAGCAGCCACGGGGCCGTTAATTCACCCCTCCACTTT. Encoded protein: CASSHGAVNSPLHF. The chain is built from TRBV7-3 and TRBJ1-6, with D possibly TRBD1 on 5 matching bases. Trimming cost V 5 bases and J 6 bases, with 11 bases left between them. This CDR3 region has 14 residues. CDR1 is SGHTA and CDR2 is FQGTGA in the germline V gene.

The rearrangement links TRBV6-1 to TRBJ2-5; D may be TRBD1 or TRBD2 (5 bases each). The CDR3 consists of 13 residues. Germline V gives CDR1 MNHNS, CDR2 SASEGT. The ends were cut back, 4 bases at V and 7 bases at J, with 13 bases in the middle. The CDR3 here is CASSGGGNPTQYF. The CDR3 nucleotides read TGTGCCAGCAGTGGTGGGGGTAATCCGACCCAGTACTTC.

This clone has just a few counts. The CDR3 sequence is CASSQVGRMNTEAFF. In nucleotides, the CDR3 is TGCGCCAGCAGCCAAGTTGGCCGGATGAACACTGAAGCTTTCTTT. The chain combines TRBV4-1 with TRBJ1-1; D call uncertain. CDR3 size: 15 residues. CDR1 and CDR2 (germline): MGHRA, YSYEKL. Trimming removed 1 base from V and 0 bases from J, with 9 bases in between.

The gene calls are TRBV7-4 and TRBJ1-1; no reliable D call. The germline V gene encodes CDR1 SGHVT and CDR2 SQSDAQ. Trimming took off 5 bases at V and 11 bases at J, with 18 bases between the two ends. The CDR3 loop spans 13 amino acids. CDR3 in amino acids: CASSVDGTNLAFF. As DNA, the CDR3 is TGTGCCAGCAGCGTGGACGGAACGAACCTGGCTTTCTTT.

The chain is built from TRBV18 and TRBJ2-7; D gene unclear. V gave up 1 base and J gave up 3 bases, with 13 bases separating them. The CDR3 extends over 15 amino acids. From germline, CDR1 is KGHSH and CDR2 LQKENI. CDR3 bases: TGTGCCAGCTCACCACAGGGAACTAATAACTACGAGCAGTACTTC. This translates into CASSPQGTNNYEQYF.

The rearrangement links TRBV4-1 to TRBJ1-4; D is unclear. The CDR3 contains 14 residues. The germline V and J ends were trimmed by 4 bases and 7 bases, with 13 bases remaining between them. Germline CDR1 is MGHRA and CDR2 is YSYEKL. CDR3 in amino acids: CASSRLGWGEKLFF. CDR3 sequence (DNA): TGCGCCAGCAGCCGCTTGGGGTGGGGTGAAAAACTGTTTTTT.

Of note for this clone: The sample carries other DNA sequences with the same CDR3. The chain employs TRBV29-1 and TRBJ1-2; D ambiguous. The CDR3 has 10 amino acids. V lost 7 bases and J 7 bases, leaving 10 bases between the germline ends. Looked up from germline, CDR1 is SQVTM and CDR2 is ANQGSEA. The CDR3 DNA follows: TGCAGCGCCAGCGTGTCTGGCTACACCTTC. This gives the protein CSASVSGYTF.

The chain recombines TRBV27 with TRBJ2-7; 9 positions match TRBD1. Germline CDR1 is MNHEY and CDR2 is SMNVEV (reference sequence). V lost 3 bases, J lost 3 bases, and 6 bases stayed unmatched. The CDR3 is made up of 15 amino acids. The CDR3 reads CASSFRTGVIYEQYF. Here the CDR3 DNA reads TGTGCCAGCAGTTTCCGGACAGGGGTGATCTACGAGCAGTACTTC.

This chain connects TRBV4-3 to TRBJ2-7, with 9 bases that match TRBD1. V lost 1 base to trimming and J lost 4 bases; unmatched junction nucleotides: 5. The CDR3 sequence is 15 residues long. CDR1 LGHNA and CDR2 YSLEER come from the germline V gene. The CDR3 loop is CASSQGQGGTYEQYF. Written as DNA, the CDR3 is TGCGCCAGCAGCCAAGGACAGGGGGGCACGTACGAGCAGTACTTC.

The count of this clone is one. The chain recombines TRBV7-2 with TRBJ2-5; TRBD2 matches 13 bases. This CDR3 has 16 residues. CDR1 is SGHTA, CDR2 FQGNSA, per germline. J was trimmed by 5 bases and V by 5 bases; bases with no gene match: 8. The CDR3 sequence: CASSILAGGPFETQYF. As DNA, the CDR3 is TGTGCCAGCAGCATACTAGCGGGAGGGCCGTTTGAGACCCAGTACTTC.

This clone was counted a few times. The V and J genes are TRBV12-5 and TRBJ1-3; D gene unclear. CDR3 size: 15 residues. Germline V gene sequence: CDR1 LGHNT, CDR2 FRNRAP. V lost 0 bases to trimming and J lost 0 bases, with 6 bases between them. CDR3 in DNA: TGTGCTAGTGGTTTGGTACTCCACTCTGGAAACACCATATATTTT. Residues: CASGLVLHSGNTIYF. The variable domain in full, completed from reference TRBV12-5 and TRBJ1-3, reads DARVTQTPRHKVTEMGQEVTMRCQPILGHNTVFWYRQTMMQGLELLAYFRNRAPLDDSGMPKDRFSAEMPDATLATLKIQPSEPRDSAVYFCASGLVLHSGNTIYFGEGSWLTVV.

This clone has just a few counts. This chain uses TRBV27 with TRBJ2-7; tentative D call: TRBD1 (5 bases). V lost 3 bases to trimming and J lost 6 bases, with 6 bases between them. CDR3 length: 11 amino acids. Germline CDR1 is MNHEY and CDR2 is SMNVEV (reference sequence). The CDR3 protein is CASSFRGEQYF. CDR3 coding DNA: TGTGCCAGCAGTTTTAGGGGCGAGCAGTACTTC.

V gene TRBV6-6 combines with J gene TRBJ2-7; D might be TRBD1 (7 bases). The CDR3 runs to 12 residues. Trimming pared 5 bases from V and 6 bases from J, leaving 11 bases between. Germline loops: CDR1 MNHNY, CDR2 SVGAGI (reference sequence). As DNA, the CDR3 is TGTGCCAGCAGTCGTCAGGGGGGCGAGCAGTACTTC. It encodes CASSRQGGEQYF.

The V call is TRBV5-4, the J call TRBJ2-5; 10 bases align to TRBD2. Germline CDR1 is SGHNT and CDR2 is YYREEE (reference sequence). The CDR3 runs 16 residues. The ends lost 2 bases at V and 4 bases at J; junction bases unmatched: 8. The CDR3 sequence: CASSFMVQREGETQYF. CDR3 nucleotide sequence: TGTGCCAGCAGCTTTATGGTCCAGCGGGAGGGAGAGACCCAGTACTTC.